This T cell receptor (gamma chain) emerged from a study of gamma delta lymphoproliferative disorders and STAT genes (dated 2018 in TCRdb). Background on the whole study: Gamma-chain libraries were prepared from at least 50 ng of genomic DNA using the LymphoTrack Dx TCRG Assay. Delta-chain libraries followed the EuroClonality-NGS working group standard operating procedure, because no corresponding Invivoscribe delta assay was available. The study profiled TCR gamma and delta CDR3 repertoires by deep sequencing in Tgammadelta lymphoproliferative disease patients and healthy controls, within a larger immunophenotypic and STAT-mutation study. To confirm the results, all delta-chain samples and two gamma-chain samples were sequenced a second time. Findings and caveats that apply to the study as a whole: Leukemic cells were skewed toward terminal effectors, whereas control T cells likely spanned varied maturation stages, a difference potentially limiting comparisons between patients and controls. Nearly all major gamma and delta clonotypes of patients were found to be public, being shared with at least one healthy donor, and only a couple of gamma clonotypes were found to be private to disease. It was noted by the authors that NGS specificity may be reduced at low frequencies, so confirmation of the public or private nature of leukemic clones is needed. When whole repertoires were clustered, gamma repertoires from patients grouped apart from those of healthy controls, but delta repertoires did not separate between the groups.

The CDR3 sequence holds 12 residues, the cysteine and phenylalanine included. CDR3 DNA is the only sequence kept; it has 36 bases, read in frame from the first base. V is cut back by 11 bases and J by 3 bases, with 8 bases in the junction unmatched. Both library methods used multiplex PCR with primers targeting conserved V and J regions of the TCR genes. After purification and pooling, the amplicons were sequenced on an Illumina MiSeq platform. For the original study's pipeline: V(D)J alignment, clonotype assembly and translation were handled by MiXCR, while functionality assessment and CDR3 repertoire analyses were done with VDJtools. CDR3 was defined according to IMGT, and analyses were limited to productive sequences using functional genes, with ORF genes and pseudogenes excluded. A custom Python script was used to search all patients and controls for identical amino acid CDR3s of major clonotypes (frequency >=5%). Clonotype frequencies in patients versus controls were compared with a one-sided non-parametric Wilcoxon test. After TCRdb called clones again from the public reads with CATT, rows with identical DNA were merged. TCRdb's processing, not the authors' own work, is the source of the V and J calls. The sample records several hundred gamma-chain clones, over 15% of which are singletons. The leading ten clones occupy around 38% of the sample.

Of note for this clone: This clone's antigen is unknown. Per-base qualities were not stored, and no clone one base away is much larger.

Genomic DNA from peripheral blood mononuclear cells isolated from patients and controls was used for TCR sequencing. Controls were approximately 23 healthy adult blood donors, with a median age of about 70 years and around twelve males and about eleven females, matched to patients for age and sex. The sample taken for sequencing was blood. The sequence is built from TRGV10 and TRGJ1 or TRGJ2. The J gene, missing from TCRdb, was assigned here through DNA to germline matching. TRGV10 is flagged as an ORF with uncertain function. The receptor comes from a human donor in good health. The CDR3 region has the sequence CAARPLYYKKLF. The nucleotide sequence reads TGTGCTGCGCGCCCACTTTATTATAAGAAACTCTTT.